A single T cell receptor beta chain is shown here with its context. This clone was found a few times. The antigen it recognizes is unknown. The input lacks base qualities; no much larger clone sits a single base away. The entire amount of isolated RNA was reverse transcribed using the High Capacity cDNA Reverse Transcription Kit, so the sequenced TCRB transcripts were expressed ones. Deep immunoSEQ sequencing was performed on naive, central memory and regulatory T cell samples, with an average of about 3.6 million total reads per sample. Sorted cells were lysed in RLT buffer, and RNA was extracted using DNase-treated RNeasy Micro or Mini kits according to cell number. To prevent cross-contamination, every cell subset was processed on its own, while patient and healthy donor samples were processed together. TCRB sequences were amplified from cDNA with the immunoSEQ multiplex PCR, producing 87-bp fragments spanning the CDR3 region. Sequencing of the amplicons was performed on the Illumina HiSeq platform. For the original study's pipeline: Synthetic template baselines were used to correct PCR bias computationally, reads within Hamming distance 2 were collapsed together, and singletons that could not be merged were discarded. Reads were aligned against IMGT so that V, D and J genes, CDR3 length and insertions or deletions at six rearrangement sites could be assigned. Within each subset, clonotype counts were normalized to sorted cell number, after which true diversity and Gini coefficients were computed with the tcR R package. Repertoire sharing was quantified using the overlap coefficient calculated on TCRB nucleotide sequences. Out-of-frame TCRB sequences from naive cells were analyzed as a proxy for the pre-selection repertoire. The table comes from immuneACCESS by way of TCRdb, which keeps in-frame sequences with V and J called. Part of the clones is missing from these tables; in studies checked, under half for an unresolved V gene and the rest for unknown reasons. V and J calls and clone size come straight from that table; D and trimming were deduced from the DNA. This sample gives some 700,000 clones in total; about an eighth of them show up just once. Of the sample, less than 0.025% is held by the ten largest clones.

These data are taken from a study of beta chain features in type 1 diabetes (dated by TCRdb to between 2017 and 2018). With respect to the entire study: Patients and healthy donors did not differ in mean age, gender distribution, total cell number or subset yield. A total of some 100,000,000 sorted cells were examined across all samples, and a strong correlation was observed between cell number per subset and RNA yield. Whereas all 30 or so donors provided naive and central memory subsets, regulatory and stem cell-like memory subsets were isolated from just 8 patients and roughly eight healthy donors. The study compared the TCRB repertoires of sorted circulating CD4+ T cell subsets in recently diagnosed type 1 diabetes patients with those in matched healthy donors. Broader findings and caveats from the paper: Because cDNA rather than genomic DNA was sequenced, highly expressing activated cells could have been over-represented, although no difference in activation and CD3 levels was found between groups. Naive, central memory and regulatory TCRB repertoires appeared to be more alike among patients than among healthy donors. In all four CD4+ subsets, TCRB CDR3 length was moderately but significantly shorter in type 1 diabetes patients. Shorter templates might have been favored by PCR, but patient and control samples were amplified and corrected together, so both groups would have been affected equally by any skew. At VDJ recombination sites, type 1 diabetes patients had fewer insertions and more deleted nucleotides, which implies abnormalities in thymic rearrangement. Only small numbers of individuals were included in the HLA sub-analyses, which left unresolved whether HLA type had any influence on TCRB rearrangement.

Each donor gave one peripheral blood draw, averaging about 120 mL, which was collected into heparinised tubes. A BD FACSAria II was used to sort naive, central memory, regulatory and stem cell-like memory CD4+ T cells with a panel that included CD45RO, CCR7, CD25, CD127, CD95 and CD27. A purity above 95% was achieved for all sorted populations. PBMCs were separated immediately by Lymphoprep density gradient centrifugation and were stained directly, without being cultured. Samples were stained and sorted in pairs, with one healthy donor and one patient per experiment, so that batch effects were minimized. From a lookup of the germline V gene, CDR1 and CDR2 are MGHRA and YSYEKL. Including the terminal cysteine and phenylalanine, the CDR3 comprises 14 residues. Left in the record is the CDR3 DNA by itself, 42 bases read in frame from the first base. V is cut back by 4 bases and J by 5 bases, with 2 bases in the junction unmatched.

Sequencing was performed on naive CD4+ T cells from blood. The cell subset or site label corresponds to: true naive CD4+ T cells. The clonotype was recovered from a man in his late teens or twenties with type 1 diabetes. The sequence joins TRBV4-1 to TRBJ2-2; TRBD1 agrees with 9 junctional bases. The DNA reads TGCGCCAGCAGCCGGGACAGGGTAACCGGGGAGCTGTTTTTT. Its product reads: CASSRDRVTGELFF.